This TCR beta chain was sequenced during a study of long-term antiretroviral therapy in people with HIV. Trimming cost V 5 bases and J 7 bases, with 14 bases left between them. The V gene's germline CDR1 is MNHEY and CDR2 SVGAGI. CDR3 length: 13 amino acids. The authors ran the immunoSEQ assay, v3.0, at survey level. Sequenced by immunoSEQ multiplex PCR; TCRdb stores in-frame clones only, minus some. The sample includes 30,000 to 40,000 clones, roughly 80% seen only once; the top ten take approximately 5.1%. The chain carries TRBV6-5 and TRBJ1-1; TRBD1 might be the D (5 bases). The specimen was unsorted PBMCs, collected 1.5 years after starting antiretroviral therapy. The receptor's source is a man between 18 and 29 years old with HIV. Here the CDR3 DNA reads TGTGCCAGCAGTCGTGAGAGGGGCGTTGAAGCTTTCTTT. It is translated as CASSRERGVEAFF.